This record looks at one TCR beta chain sequence and its context. The antigen is not known. Sequencing targeted expressed TCRB transcripts, as all isolated RNA had been reverse transcribed. TCRdb keeps only in-frame clones here, not all; method: immunoSEQ multiplex PCR. The sample lists 600,000 or so clones; around 12% were seen once. The sample comes from a study of beta chain features in type 1 diabetes. Study-level findings and limits: HLA influence on TCRB rearrangement stayed unresolved here. For Type 1 diabetes patients, all four CD4+ subsets carried TCRB CDR3s that were moderately but significantly shorter.

This TCR derives from a man younger than 40 with type 1 diabetes. The sequenced material came from naive CD4+ T cells from blood.

The CDR3, as DNA: TGTGCCAGCAGTGGGGCAGGGAGCTCCTACGAGCAGTACTTC. Residues: CASSGAGSSYEQYF. The chain has TRBV25-1 and TRBJ2-7; D assignment may be TRBD1 or TRBD2 (5 bases each). This CDR3 spans 14 amino acids. Germline V gives CDR1 MGHDK, CDR2 SYGVNS. V was pared by 4 bases and J by 0 bases, with 10 bases between.